This entry lists 14 T cell receptor beta chains sequenced from one sample in a study of Ad26.COV2.S vaccination and SARS-CoV-2 variants (dated by TCRdb to the early 2020s). This specimen's time point label, interpreted: individuals recovered from natural SARS-CoV-2 infection. Library prep was done by the immunoSEQ multiplex PCR assay. The clones in this table, taken by TCRdb from immuneACCESS, are in-frame only. Not every clone is retained; where verified, under half of the shortfall comes from an unresolved V gene, and the cause of the rest is unknown. The sample has nearly 95,000 clones on record, approximately 82% of them singletons. The biggest ten clones account for 16% of the sample. The material sequenced was peripheral blood, taken after recovery from COVID-19. These receptors came from a human donor who had recovered from COVID-19.

CDR3 amino acids: CASSLFRQPQPQHF. The CDR3 coding sequence is TGTGCCAGCAGTTTATTCAGGCAGCCTCAGCCCCAGCATTTT. The V gene is TRBV28, the J gene TRBJ1-5; D unresolved. CDR3 size: 14 residues. Trimming shortened V by 1 base and J by 6 bases, and 10 bases separated the two germline ends. The germline V gene encodes CDR1 MDHEN and CDR2 SYDVKM.

This sequence joins TRBV12-3 or TRBV12-4 and TRBJ2-5; no clear D gene. With 5 bases removed from V and 7 bases from J, the gap between germline ends came to 14 bases. The CDR3 sequence is 13 residues long. The CDR3 DNA sequence: TGTGCCAGCAGTGGCCAGTGGGGTGGGACCCAGTACTTC. Protein sequence: CASSGQWGGTQYF.

The genes are TRBV28 and TRBJ2-1; no clear D gene. V was cut by 3 bases and J by 9 bases, with 6 bases left in between. This CDR3 has 11 amino acids. The germline V gene encodes CDR1 MDHEN and CDR2 SYDVKM. CDR3 in amino acids: CASSFSAEQFF. DNA for the CDR3: TGTGCCAGCAGTTTCTCGGCTGAGCAGTTCTTC.

The rearrangement joins TRBV6-5 to TRBJ2-7; 9 bases align to TRBD2. The CDR3 length is 15 residues. CDR1 and CDR2 (germline): MNHEY, SVGAGI. Trimming removed 5 bases from V and 0 bases from J; junction bases left unmatched: 5. The CDR3 coding sequence is TGTGCCAGCAGTCCACTAGCGGGCGGCTCCTACGAGCAGTACTTC. This codes for CASSPLAGGSYEQYF.

This chain uses TRBV12-3 or TRBV12-4 with TRBJ1-2; D is unclear. V dropped 6 bases and J dropped 6 bases, with 14 bases sitting between them. This CDR3 has 13 amino acids. This CDR3 is CASSSVPGHGYTF. Here the CDR3 DNA reads TGTGCCAGCAGCTCGGTCCCAGGCCATGGCTACACCTTC.

V gene TRBV28 combines with J gene TRBJ1-2; D gene ambiguous. Germline-derived CDR1 and CDR2 are MDHEN and SYDVKM. Trimming left V 7 bases short and J 13 bases short, with 28 bases between. CDR3 length: 15 amino acids. CDR3 sequence: CASTPRAAVPVARTF. As DNA, the CDR3 is TGTGCCAGCACCCCAAGGGCCGCAGTTCCGGTCGCTCGCACCTTC.

This clone appeared a few times. This rearrangement joins TRBV5-4 to TRBJ2-2; 16 nucleotides agree with TRBD2. After removal of 2 bases from V and 6 bases from J, the junction contained 10 bases not matched to a gene. The CDR3 has 19 residues. Germline V CDR1 and CDR2: SGHNT, YYREEE (reference sequence). CDR3 sequence: CASSFSGTSGRARAGELFF. The CDR3 nucleotides read TGTGCCAGCAGCTTTAGCGGGACTAGCGGGAGGGCCAGGGCCGGGGAGCTGTTTTTT.

V gene TRBV6-2 or TRBV6-3 combines with J gene TRBJ2-3, with 10 bases matching TRBD1. The germline V gene encodes CDR1 MNHEY and CDR2 SVGEGT. The CDR3 length is 17 residues. The V and J ends lost 6 bases and 3 bases, in that order; junction bases with no gene match: 12. The CDR3 sequence: CASSLGQGVSLTDTQYF. CDR3 DNA sequence: TGTGCCAGCAGCCTAGGACAGGGGGTTTCTCTGACAGATACGCAGTATTTT.

The gene calls are TRBV27 and TRBJ2-7, with 9 bases lining up with TRBD1. This CDR3 is built from 15 residues. The germline V gene has CDR1 MNHEY and CDR2 SMNVEV (reference sequence). V was clipped by 5 bases and J by 2 bases; unmatched bases: 7. CDR3 in amino acids: CASSTPGQGAYEQYF. The DNA of the CDR3 is TGTGCCAGCAGTACCCCGGGACAGGGTGCCTACGAGCAGTACTTC.

The genes are TRBV18 and TRBJ1-1, with D perhaps matching TRBD1 (5 bases). The V and J ends lost 4 bases and 5 bases respectively, with 11 bases between them. This CDR3 region has 13 residues. CDR1 is KGHSH and CDR2 is LQKENI in the germline V gene. The CDR3 is CASSLRGGTEAFF. In DNA form, the CDR3 reads TGTGCCAGCTCACTTAGGGGAGGGACTGAAGCTTTCTTT.

The gene calls are TRBV19 and TRBJ2-7; D is possibly TRBD2 (8 bases). The CDR3 is 19 amino acids. From germline, CDR1 is LNHDA and CDR2 SQIVND (reference sequence). Trimming left V 5 bases short and J 3 bases short, with 29 bases between. In DNA, the CDR3 is TGTGCCAGTAGTCGCAGGACAGGTTCTACTAGCGGCCAAATCTACGAGCAGTACTTC. Its protein product is CASSRRTGSTSGQIYEQYF.

In DNA, the CDR3 is TGCGCCAGCAGTGAGTCGTCGGGGACTAGCGCCTCTAGCACAGATACGCAGTATTTT. Protein: CASSESSGTSASSTDTQYF. The V call is TRBV10-2, the J call TRBJ2-3; 10 bases are shared with TRBD2. The CDR3 loop spans 19 amino acids. Germline CDR1 WSHSY, CDR2 SAAADI. Trimming removed 0 bases from V and 0 bases from J; junction bases left unmatched: 9.

The V gene is TRBV6-2 or TRBV6-3, the J gene TRBJ2-3, with 9 bases matching TRBD1. The CDR3 is 19 residues long. Trimming removed 2 bases from V and 4 bases from J; junction bases left unmatched: 16. Germline V gives CDR1 MNHEY, CDR2 SVGEGT. The CDR3 bases are TGTGCCAGCAGTTACCGGCCCGGGACAGGGATCCGGGTGGCAGATACGCAGTATTTT. It codes for CASSYRPGTGIRVADTQYF.

This chain joins TRBV3-1 (or the pseudogene TRBV3-2) and TRBJ1-2, with D tentatively TRBD1 (6 bases). Looked up from germline, CDR1 is LGHDT and CDR2 is YNNKEL (reference sequence). The CDR3 runs 14 residues. V lost 7 bases and J 3 bases, leaving 15 bases between the germline ends. The CDR3 is CASNAGDDDYGYTF. In nucleotides, the CDR3 is TGTGCCAGCAACGCAGGGGACGATGACTATGGCTACACCTTC.